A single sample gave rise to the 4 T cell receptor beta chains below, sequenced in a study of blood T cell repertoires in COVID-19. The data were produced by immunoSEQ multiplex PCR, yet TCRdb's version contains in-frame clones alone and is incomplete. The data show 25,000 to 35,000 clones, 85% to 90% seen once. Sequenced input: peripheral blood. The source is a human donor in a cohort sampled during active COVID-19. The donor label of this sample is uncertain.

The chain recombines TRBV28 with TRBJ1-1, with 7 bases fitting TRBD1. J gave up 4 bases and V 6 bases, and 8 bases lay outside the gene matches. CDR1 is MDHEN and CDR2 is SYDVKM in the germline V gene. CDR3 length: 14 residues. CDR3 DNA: TGTGCCAGCAGAAGAGGGGGCGCGGGCACTGAAGCTTTCTTT. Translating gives CASRRGGAGTEAFF.

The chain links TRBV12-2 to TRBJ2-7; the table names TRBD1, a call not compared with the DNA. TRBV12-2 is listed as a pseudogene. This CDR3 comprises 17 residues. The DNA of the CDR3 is TGTGCAAGTCGCTTAAGGGGTTGTTTGGGACAGACCTACGAGCAGTACTTC. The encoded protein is CASRLRGCLGQTYEQYF.

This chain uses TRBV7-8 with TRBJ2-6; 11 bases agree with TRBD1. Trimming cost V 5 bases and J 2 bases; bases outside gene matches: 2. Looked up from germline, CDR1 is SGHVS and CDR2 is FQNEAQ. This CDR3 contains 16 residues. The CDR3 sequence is CASSRGQGAGANVLTF. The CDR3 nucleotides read TGTGCCAGCAGCAGGGGACAGGGGGCTGGGGCCAACGTCCTGACTTTC.

This CDR3 reads CASSLVQANTGELFF. In DNA, the CDR3 is TGTGCCAGCAGCTTGGTACAGGCGAACACCGGGGAGCTGTTTTTT. The rearrangement joins TRBV7-9 to TRBJ2-2, with D possibly TRBD1 on 5 matching bases. Trimming left V 3 bases short and J 0 bases short, with 8 bases between. This CDR3 comprises 15 residues. The germline gives CDR1 SEHNR, CDR2 FQNEAQ (reference sequence).